Listed below are T cell receptor beta chains from one sample, sequenced in a study of T-cell memory formation after mild COVID-19. In TCRdb, the 5' RACE reads were re-called with MiXCR into one record per CDR3 protein. The sample holds 29,000 or so distinct CDR3 sequences, more than 10% seen once. The sample taken for sequencing was PBMCs or a T cell subset sorted from them (not recorded which). The receptor set was obtained from an adult woman who had mild COVID-19 (a few samples of this study predate the infection). Cell type and time point are not known. CDR3s include the opening cysteine and the closing phenylalanine or tryptophan. D genes are given only for firm matches. Clone size is not always given. Where it is, it says once, few, many or a class for expanded clones.

v_call: TRBV5-4
clone_size: .
j_call: TRBJ1-2
d_call: .
cdr3_aa: CASSPTEKYGYTF
cdr3_nt: TGTGCCAGCAGCCCGACGGAGAAGTATGGCTACACCTTC

v_call: TRBV7-9
clone_size: many
j_call: TRBJ1-4
d_call: .
cdr3_aa: CASSLESGGNEKLFF
cdr3_nt: TGTGCCAGCAGCTTAGAAAGCGGCGGTAATGAAAAACTGTTTTTT

v_call: TRBV20-1
clone_size: many
j_call: TRBJ2-4
d_call: TRBD2
cdr3_aa: CSARKTSGGAEAKNIQYF
cdr3_nt: TGCAGTGCTAGGAAGACTAGCGGGGGGGCGGAAGCCAAAAACATTCAGTACTTC

v_call: TRBV5-6
clone_size: medium-sized
j_call: TRBJ2-7
d_call: TRBD2
cdr3_aa: CASSGGLAGRFYEQYF
cdr3_nt: TGTGCCAGCAGCGGGGGACTAGCGGGTCGCTTCTACGAGCAGTACTTC

v_call: TRBV18
clone_size: many
j_call: TRBJ2-1
d_call: TRBD1
cdr3_aa: CASLRTGADSEQFF
cdr3_nt: TGTGCCAGCTTACGGACAGGGGCAGACTCTGAGCAGTTCTTC

v_call: TRBV25-1
clone_size: many
j_call: TRBJ2-2
d_call: .
cdr3_aa: CASSGGGGSTGELFF
cdr3_nt: TGTGCCAGCAGTGGGGGCGGGGGCTCCACCGGGGAGCTGTTTTTT

v_call: TRBV25-1
clone_size: many
j_call: TRBJ2-7
d_call: TRBD1
cdr3_aa: CASSFRTGKYYEQYF
cdr3_nt: TGTGCCAGCAGTTTTAGGACAGGGAAGTATTACGAGCAGTACTTC

v_call: TRBV11-3
clone_size: many
j_call: TRBJ1-1
d_call: .
cdr3_aa: CASSLEPGTNTEAFF
cdr3_nt: TGTGCCAGCAGCTTAGAACCGGGGACTAACACTGAAGCTTTCTTT

v_call: TRBV6-5
clone_size: many
j_call: TRBJ2-1
d_call: .
cdr3_aa: CASSYDYYNEQFF
cdr3_nt: TGTGCCAGCAGTTACGACTACTACAATGAGCAGTTCTTC

v_call: TRBV6-1
clone_size: many
j_call: TRBJ2-3
d_call: .
cdr3_aa: CASNEMGIDTQYF
cdr3_nt: TGTGCCAGCAACGAAATGGGGATAGATACGCAGTATTTT

v_call: TRBV6-1
clone_size: many
j_call: TRBJ1-2
d_call: .
cdr3_aa: CASYPGDTKNYGYTF
cdr3_nt: TGTGCCTCCTATCCCGGGGACACAAAGAACTATGGCTACACCTTC

v_call: TRBV7-2
clone_size: many
j_call: TRBJ2-6
d_call: .
cdr3_aa: CASSNLPGTGANVLTF
cdr3_nt: TGTGCCAGCAGCAACCTTCCAGGGACTGGGGCCAACGTCCTGACTTTC

v_call: TRBV12-3/TRBV12-4
clone_size: many
j_call: TRBJ2-7
d_call: .
cdr3_aa: CASSFSQSYEQYF
cdr3_nt: TGTGCCAGCAGTTTTTCCCAATCCTACGAGCAGTACTTC

v_call: TRBV7-8
clone_size: many
j_call: TRBJ2-1
d_call: TRBD2
cdr3_aa: CASSLGPSGEQFF
cdr3_nt: TGTGCCAGCAGCTTAGGTCCTAGCGGAGAGCAGTTCTTC

v_call: TRBV6-5
clone_size: many
j_call: TRBJ2-7
d_call: TRBD2
cdr3_aa: CASRRGGYEQYF
cdr3_nt: TGTGCCAGCAGGCGGGGGGGCTACGAGCAGTACTTC

v_call: TRBV14
clone_size: once
j_call: TRBJ2-1
d_call: .
cdr3_aa: CASSSGEGYGEQFF
cdr3_nt: TGTGCCAGCAGTTCGGGAGAAGGGTACGGTGAGCAGTTCTTC

v_call: TRBV20-1
clone_size: many
j_call: TRBJ2-1
d_call: TRBD2
cdr3_aa: CSAAGGSSYNEQFF
cdr3_nt: TGCAGTGCTGCCGGGGGGAGCTCCTACAATGAGCAGTTCTTC

v_call: TRBV18
clone_size: many
j_call: TRBJ1-2
d_call: .
cdr3_aa: CASSPSGGSYGYTF
cdr3_nt: TGTGCCAGCTCACCATCCGGGGGAAGCTATGGCTACACCTTC

v_call: TRBV20-1
clone_size: once
j_call: TRBJ2-1
d_call: .
cdr3_aa: CSAIPTRAGEQFF
cdr3_nt: TGCAGTGCTATTCCGACTCGGGCCGGTGAGCAGTTCTTC

v_call: TRBV6-4
clone_size: many
j_call: TRBJ1-5
d_call: .
cdr3_aa: CASSDGGEGSNQPQHF
cdr3_nt: TGTGCCAGCAGTGACGGGGGGGAGGGTAGCAATCAGCCCCAGCATTTT

v_call: TRBV6-5
clone_size: many
j_call: TRBJ2-7
d_call: TRBD1
cdr3_aa: CASREPGQGAWEQYF
cdr3_nt: TGTGCCAGCAGGGAACCGGGACAGGGGGCATGGGAGCAGTACTTC

v_call: TRBV11-3
clone_size: many
j_call: TRBJ2-1
d_call: .
cdr3_aa: CASSALANSYNEQFF
cdr3_nt: TGTGCCAGCAGCGCCCTAGCGAACTCCTACAATGAGCAGTTCTTC

v_call: TRBV5-6
clone_size: many
j_call: TRBJ1-2
d_call: TRBD1
cdr3_aa: CASNNRGNYGYTF
cdr3_nt: TGTGCCAGCAACAACAGGGGAAACTATGGCTACACCTTC

v_call: TRBV7-2
clone_size: many
j_call: TRBJ2-7
d_call: TRBD2
cdr3_aa: CASSLARLAGVWEQYF
cdr3_nt: TGTGCCAGCAGCTTAGCTCGACTAGCGGGAGTCTGGGAGCAGTACTTC

v_call: TRBV9
clone_size: many
j_call: TRBJ2-3
d_call: TRBD2
cdr3_aa: CASRSSGGPYDTQYF
cdr3_nt: TGTGCCAGCAGGAGTAGCGGGGGGCCATATGATACGCAGTATTTT